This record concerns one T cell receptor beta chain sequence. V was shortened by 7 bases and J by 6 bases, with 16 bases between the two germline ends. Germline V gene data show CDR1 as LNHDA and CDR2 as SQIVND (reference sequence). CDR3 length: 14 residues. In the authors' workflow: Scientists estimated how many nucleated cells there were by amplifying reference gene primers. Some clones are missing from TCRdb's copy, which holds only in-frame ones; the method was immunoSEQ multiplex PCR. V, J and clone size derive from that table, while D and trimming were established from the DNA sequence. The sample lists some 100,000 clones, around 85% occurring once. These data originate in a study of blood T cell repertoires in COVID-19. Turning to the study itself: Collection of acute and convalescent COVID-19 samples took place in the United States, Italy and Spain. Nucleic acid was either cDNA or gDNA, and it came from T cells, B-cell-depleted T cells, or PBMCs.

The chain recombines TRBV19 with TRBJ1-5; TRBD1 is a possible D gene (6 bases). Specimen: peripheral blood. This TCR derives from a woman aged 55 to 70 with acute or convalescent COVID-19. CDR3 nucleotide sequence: TGTGCCAGTAAGTTTGAGGGGGGGGCTCAGCCCCAGCATTTT. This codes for CASKFEGGAQPQHF.